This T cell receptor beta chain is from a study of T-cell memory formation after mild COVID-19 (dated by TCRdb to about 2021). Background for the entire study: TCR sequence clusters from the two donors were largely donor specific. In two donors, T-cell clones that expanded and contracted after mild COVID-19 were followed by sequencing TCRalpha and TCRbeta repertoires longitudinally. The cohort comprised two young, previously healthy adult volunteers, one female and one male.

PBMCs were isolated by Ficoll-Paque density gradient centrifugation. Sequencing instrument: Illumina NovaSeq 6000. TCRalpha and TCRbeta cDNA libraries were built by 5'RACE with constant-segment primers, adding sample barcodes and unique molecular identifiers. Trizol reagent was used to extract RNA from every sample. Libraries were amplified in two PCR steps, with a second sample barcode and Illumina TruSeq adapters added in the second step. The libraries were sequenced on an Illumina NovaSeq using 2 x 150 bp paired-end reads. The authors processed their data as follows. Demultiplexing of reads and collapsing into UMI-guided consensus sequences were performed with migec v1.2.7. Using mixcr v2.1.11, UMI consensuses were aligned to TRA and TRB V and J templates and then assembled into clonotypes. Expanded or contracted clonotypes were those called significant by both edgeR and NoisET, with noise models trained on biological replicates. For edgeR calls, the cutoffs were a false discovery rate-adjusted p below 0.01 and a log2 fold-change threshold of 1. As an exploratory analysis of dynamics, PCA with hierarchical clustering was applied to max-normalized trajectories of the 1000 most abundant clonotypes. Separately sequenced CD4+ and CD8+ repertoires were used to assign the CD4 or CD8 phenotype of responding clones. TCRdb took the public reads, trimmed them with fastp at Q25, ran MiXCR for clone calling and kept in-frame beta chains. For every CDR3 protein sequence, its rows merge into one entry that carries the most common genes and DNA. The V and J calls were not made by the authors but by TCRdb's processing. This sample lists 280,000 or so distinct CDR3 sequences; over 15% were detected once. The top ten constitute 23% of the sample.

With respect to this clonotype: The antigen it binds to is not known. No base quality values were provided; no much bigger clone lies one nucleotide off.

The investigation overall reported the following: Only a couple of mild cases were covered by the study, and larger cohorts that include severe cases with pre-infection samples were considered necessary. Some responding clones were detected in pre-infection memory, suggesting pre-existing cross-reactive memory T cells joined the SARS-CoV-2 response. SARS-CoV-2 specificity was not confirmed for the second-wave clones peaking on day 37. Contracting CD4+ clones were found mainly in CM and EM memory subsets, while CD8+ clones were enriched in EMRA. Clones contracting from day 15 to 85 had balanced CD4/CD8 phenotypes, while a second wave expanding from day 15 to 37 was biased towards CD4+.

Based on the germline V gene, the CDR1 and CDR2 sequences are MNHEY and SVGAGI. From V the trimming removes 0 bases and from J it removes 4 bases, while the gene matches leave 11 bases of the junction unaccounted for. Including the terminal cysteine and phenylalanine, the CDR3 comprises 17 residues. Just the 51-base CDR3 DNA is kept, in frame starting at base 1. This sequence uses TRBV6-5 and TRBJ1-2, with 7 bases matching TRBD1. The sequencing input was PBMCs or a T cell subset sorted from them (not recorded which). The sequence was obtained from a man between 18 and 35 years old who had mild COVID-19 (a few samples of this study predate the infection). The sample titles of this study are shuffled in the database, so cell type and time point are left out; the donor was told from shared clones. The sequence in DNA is TGTGCCAGCAGTTACTCAGCGACCCAGGGGACAGTCTATGGCTACACCTTC. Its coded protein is CASSYSATQGTVYGYTF.